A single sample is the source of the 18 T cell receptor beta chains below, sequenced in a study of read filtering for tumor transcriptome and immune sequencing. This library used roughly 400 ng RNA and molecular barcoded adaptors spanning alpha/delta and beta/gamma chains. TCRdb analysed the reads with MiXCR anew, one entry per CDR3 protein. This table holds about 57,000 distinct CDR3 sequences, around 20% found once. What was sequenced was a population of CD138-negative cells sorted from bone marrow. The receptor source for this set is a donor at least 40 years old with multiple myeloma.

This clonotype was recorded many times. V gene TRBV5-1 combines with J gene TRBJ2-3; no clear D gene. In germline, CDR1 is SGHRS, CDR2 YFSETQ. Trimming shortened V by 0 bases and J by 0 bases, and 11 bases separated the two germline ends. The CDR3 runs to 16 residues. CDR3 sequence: CASSLGAAGSTDTQYF. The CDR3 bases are TGCGCCAGCAGCTTGGGGGCCGCCGGTAGCACAGATACGCAGTATTTT.

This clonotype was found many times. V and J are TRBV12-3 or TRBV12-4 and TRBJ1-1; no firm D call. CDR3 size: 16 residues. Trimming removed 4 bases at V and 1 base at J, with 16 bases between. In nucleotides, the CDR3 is TGTGCCAGCAGTTACGGTGGGTGGGTCAAGAACACTGAAGCTTTCTTT. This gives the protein CASSYGGWVKNTEAFF.

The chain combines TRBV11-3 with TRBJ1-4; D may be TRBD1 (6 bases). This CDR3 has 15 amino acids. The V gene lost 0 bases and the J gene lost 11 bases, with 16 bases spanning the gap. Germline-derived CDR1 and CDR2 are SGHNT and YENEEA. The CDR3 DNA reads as TGTGCCAGCAGCTTAGAACAGGGCCGCCTTGAGAAACTGTTTTTT. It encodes CASSLEQGRLEKLFF.

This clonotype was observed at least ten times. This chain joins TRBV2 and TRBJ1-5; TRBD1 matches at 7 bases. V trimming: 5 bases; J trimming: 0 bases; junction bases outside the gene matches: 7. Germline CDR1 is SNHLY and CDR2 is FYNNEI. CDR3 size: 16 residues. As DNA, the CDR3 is TGTGCCAGCAGTATAGAGGGGGACAGTAGCAATCAGCCCCAGCATTTT. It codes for CASSIEGDSSNQPQHF.

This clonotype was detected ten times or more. CDR3 loop: CASSFGDTQYF. CDR3 DNA: TGTGCCAGCAGTTTTGGAGATACGCAGTATTTT. This chain joins TRBV27 and TRBJ2-3; D gene ambiguous. The CDR3 contains 11 residues. Germline CDR1 is MNHEY and CDR2 is SMNVEV (reference sequence). Trimming pared 3 bases from V and 5 bases from J, leaving 3 bases between.

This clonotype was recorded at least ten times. For the CDR3, the DNA is TGTGCCAGCAGTGAACATAACACCGGGGAGCTGTTTTTT. It encodes CASSEHNTGELFF. The gene calls are TRBV25-1 and TRBJ2-2; D not resolved. CDR1 and CDR2 from the germline V gene are MGHDK and SYGVNS. The CDR3 is 13 amino acids. Trimming removed 2 bases from V and 2 bases from J, with 3 bases in between.

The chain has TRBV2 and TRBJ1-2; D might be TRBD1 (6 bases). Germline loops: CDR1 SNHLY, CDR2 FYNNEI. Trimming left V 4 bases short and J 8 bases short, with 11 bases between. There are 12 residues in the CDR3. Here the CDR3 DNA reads TGTGCCAGCAGTGTGGACAGCCCCGGCTACACCTTC. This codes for CASSVDSPGYTF.

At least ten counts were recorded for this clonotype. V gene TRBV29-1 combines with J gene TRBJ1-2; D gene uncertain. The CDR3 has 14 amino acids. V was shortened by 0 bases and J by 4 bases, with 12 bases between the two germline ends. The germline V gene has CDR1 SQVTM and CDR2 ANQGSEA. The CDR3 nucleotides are TGCAGCGTTGAAGATTCCCGGGGATCCTATGGCTACACCTTC. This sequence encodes CSVEDSRGSYGYTF.

The CDR3 nucleotides read TGTGCCACCAGCCCCAGCGGGGAGAATGAGCAGTACTTC. It is translated as CATSPSGENEQYF. The J gene is TRBJ2-1, the V gene TRBV24-1, with 7 bases lining up with TRBD2. With the DNA end fitting TRBJ2-7 better, the J assignment may be wrong. Germline V lookup: CDR1 KGHDR, CDR2 SFDVKD. This CDR3 is 13 amino acids long.

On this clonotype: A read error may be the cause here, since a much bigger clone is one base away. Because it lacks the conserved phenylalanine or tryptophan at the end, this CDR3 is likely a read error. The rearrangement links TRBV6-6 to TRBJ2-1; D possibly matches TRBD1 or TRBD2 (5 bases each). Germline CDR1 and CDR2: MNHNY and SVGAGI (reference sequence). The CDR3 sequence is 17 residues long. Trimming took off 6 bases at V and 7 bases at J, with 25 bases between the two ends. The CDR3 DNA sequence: TGTGCCAGCAGCCATGCTTCGGTGGGGGAGTCGGTTAATGAGCAGTTCTAC. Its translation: CASSHASVGESVNEQFY.

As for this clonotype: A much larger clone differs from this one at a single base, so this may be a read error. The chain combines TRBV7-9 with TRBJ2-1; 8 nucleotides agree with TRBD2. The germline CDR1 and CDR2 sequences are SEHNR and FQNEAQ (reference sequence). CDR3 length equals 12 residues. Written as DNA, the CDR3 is TGTGCCAGCAGGCGGGGGGCGGATGATCAGTTCTTC. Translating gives CASRRGADDQFF.

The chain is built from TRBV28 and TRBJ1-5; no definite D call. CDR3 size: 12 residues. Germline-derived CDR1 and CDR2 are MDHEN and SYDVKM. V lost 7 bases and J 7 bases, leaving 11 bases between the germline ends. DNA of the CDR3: TGTGCCAGCATTTTCCTGAGGCAGCCCCAGCATTTT. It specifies CASIFLRQPQHF.

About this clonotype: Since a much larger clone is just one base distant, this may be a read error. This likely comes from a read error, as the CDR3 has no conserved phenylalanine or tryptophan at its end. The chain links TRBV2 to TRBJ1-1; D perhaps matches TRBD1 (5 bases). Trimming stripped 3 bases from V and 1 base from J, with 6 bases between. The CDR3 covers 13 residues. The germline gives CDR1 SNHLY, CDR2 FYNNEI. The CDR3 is CASSDRGNTEAFL. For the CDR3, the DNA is TGTGCCAGCAGTGATAGGGGGAACACTGAAGCTTTCCTT.

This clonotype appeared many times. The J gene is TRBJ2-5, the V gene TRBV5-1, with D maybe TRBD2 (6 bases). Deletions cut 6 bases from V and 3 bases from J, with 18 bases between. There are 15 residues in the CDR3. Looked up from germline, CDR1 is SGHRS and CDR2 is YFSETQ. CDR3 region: CASNPLGGGEETQYF. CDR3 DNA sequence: TGCGCCAGCAACCCTCTGGGCGGAGGGGAAGAGACCCAGTACTTC.

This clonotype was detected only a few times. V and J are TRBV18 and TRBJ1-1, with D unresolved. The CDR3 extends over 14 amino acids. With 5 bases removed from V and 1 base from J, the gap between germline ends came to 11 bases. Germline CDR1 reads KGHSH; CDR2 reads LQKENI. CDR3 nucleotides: TGTGCCAGCTCATTCGGACGGGAGAACACTGAAGCTTTCTTT. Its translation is CASSFGRENTEAFF.

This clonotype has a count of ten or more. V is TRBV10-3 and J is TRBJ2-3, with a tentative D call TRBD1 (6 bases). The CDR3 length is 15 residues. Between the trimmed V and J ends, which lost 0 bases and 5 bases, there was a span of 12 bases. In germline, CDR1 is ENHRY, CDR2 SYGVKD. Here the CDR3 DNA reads TGTGCCATCAGTGAGTCGGATGGGACATTAGATACGCAGTATTTT. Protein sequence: CAISESDGTLDTQYF.

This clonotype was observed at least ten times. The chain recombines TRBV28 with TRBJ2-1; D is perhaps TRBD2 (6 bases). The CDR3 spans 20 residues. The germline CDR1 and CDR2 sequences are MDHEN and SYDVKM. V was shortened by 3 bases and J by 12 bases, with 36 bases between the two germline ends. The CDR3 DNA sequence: TGTGCCAGCAGTTTGCCGGACACTCGATTTAGCGGAACGTCAAGGCGGGGGCAGTTCTTC. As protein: CASSLPDTRFSGTSRRGQFF. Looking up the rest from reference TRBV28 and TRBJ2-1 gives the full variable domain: DVKVTQSSRYLVKRTGEKVFLECVQDMDHENMFWYRQDPGLGLRLIYFSYDVKMKEKGDIPEGYSVSREKKERFSLILESASTNQTSMYLCASSLPDTRFSGTSRRGQFFGPGTRLTVL.

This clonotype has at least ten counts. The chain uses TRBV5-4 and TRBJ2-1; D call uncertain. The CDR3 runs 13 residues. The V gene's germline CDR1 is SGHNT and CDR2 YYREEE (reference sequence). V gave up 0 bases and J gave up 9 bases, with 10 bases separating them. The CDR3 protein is CASSLVGPGEQFF. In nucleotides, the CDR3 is TGTGCCAGCAGCTTGGTCGGGCCCGGTGAGCAGTTCTTC.